Listed here are 23 T cell receptor beta chains from one sample, sequenced in a study of vaccination and CD4 T cells after COVID-19. No antigen is known for these receptors. An Oncomine TCR Beta short-read assay was used to sequence the DNA from cultured CD4+ T cells. TCRdb passed the PCR reads through MiXCR, listing each CDR3 protein once. The sample has roughly 9,300 distinct CDR3 sequences, almost 60% seen once; the top ten hold 16%. This sample's treatment: approximately nine-day PBMC culture with coronavirus spike peptide pools or control peptides (ViraFEST assay). Sample: CD4+ T cells from blood, cultured in vitro. The receptors here all came from a human donor who had recovered from COVID-19.

The chain joins TRBV27 to TRBJ2-7; TRBD1 matches at 9 bases. Losses at the gene ends were 6 bases for V and 3 bases for J; bases not matched to a gene: 6. Germline assignment: CDR1 MNHEY and CDR2 SMNVEV (reference sequence). This CDR3 has 14 residues. CDR3 sequence: CASSRDRVIYEQYF. CDR3 nucleotides: TGTGCCAGCAGCCGGGACAGGGTAATCTACGAGCAGTACTTC.

The J gene is TRBJ1-1, the V gene TRBV9; no clear D gene. V was trimmed by 4 bases and J by 7 bases, leaving 17 bases between them. The CDR3 loop spans 14 amino acids. Per germline, CDR1 SGDLS and CDR2 YYNGEE. The CDR3 loop is CASSPEDRGIEAFF. Written as DNA, the CDR3 is TGTGCCAGCAGCCCTGAGGATCGTGGAATTGAAGCTTTCTTT.

This clonotype occurred a few times. The chain joins TRBV7-2 to TRBJ1-2; D is undetermined. Germline lookup yields CDR1 SGHTA and CDR2 FQGNSA. V lost 5 bases to trimming and J lost 8 bases, with 12 bases between them. CDR3 length: 12 residues. The CDR3 loop reads CASSLRPGGYTF. The CDR3 region has the DNA TGTGCCAGCAGCCTCCGCCCGGGAGGCTACACCTTC.

In this sample, this clonotype turned up a few times. The chain uses TRBV6-2 or TRBV6-3 and TRBJ2-1; tentatively, D is TRBD2 (6 bases). Between the trimmed V and J ends, which lost 10 bases and 6 bases, there was a span of 22 bases. The CDR3 length is 15 residues. Looked up from germline, CDR1 is MNHEY and CDR2 is SVGEGT. The CDR3 DNA sequence: TGTGCCACCTTAGAAGGGGCGGGGTTCTTCAATGAGCAGTTCTTC. Translation gives CATLEGAGFFNEQFF.

This sequence joins TRBV7-2 and TRBJ1-1; 7 bases line up with TRBD1. The CDR3 loop spans 15 amino acids. J gave up 1 base and V 3 bases, and 5 bases lay outside the gene matches. Germline CDR1 is SGHTA and CDR2 is FQGNSA. The CDR3 nucleotides are TGTGCCAGCAGCTTCGCAGGGGGTAGGAACACTGAAGCTTTCTTT. Translating gives CASSFAGGRNTEAFF.

There are a few counts of this clonotype. The chain links TRBV19 to TRBJ2-2, with D possibly TRBD2 on 5 matching bases. Trimming took 6 bases from V and 1 from J, leaving 18 bases between them. There are 17 residues in the CDR3. In germline, CDR1 is LNHDA, CDR2 SQIVND (reference sequence). CDR3 sequence: CASRPPSGIGNTGELFF. CDR3 DNA sequence: TGTGCCAGTAGACCACCCTCGGGGATTGGGAACACCGGGGAGCTGTTTTTT. The whole variable domain, remainder taken from reference TRBV19 and TRBJ2-2, is DGGITQSPKYLFRKEGQNVTLSCEQNLNHDAMYWYRQDPGQGLRLIYYSQIVNDFQKGDIAEGYSVSREKKESFPLTVTSAQKNPTAFYLCASRPPSGIGNTGELFFGEGSRLTVL.

This chain connects TRBV20-1 to TRBJ2-7; no clear D gene. CDR3 length equals 14 residues. V was pared by 3 bases and J by 0 bases, with 12 bases between. Germline CDR1 and CDR2: DFQATT and SNEGSKA (reference sequence). The CDR3 DNA follows: TGCAGTGCTAGTCTGGCCGCACGCTCCTACGAGCAGTACTTC. Translated: CSASLAARSYEQYF.

Only a few counts were recorded for this clonotype. This chain joins TRBV6-2 or TRBV6-3 and TRBJ1-5, with unresolved D. The CDR3 length is 13 residues. V gave up 2 bases and J gave up 3 bases, with 5 bases separating them. Germline lookup yields CDR1 MNHEY and CDR2 SVGEGT. The CDR3 DNA follows: TGTGCCAGCAGTTACGGAGACAATCAGCCCCAGCATTTT. Translated, it gives CASSYGDNQPQHF.

V and J are TRBV14 and TRBJ2-7; 9 positions match TRBD1. This CDR3 has 16 residues. Trimming removed 4 bases from V and 7 bases from J; junction bases left unmatched: 14. Germline CDR1 and CDR2: SGHDN and FVKESK. CDR3: CASSPALGTGLWEQYF. CDR3 DNA: TGTGCCAGCAGCCCGGCCCTCGGGACAGGGCTCTGGGAGCAGTACTTC.

The rearrangement links TRBV5-5 to TRBJ1-1; D remains unclear. Germline CDR1 SGHKS, CDR2 YYEKEE (reference sequence). V was pared by 0 bases and J by 2 bases, with 8 bases between. CDR3 length: 14 residues. CDR3 bases: TGTGCCAGCAGCTTGGGGGTACTAAACACTGAAGCTTTCTTT. As protein: CASSLGVLNTEAFF.

CDR3 in amino acids: CASSYGGFSTDTQYF. The CDR3 region has the DNA TGTGCCAGCAGTTACGGGGGCTTCTCCACAGATACGCAGTATTTT. The chain links TRBV6-2 or TRBV6-3 to TRBJ2-3, with a weak D call TRBD1 (6 bases). This CDR3 comprises 15 residues. Germline V gene sequence: CDR1 MNHEY, CDR2 SVGEGT. V gave up 2 bases and J gave up 2 bases, with 11 bases separating them.

The V call is TRBV28, the J call TRBJ1-1; 7 bases align to TRBD1. Germline V CDR1 and CDR2: MDHEN, SYDVKM. The CDR3 totals 14 residues. The J segment lost 0 bases and the V segment lost 6 bases, leaving 4 bases of the junction unmatched. This CDR3 reads CASSPGGMNTEAFF. CDR3 nucleotides: TGTGCCAGCAGCCCAGGGGGGATGAACACTGAAGCTTTCTTT.

This clonotype occurred a few times. The CDR3 DNA sequence: TGTGCCAGCAGCAGGACAGGGGCCGGGAACACTGAAGCTTTCTTT. Amino acid sequence: CASSRTGAGNTEAFF. The chain uses TRBV6-1 and TRBJ1-1, with TRBD1 matching over 9 bases. The CDR3 is 15 amino acids. The germline V gene encodes CDR1 MNHNS and CDR2 SASEGT. V gave up 6 bases and J gave up 1 base; unmatched junction bases: 6.

The V gene is TRBV5-1, the J gene TRBJ2-1; 9 nucleotides match TRBD1. CDR3 length equals 15 residues. With V trimmed by 3 bases and J by 4 bases, 5 bases remained unmatched. Germline V lookup: CDR1 SGHRS, CDR2 YFSETQ. The DNA for the CDR3 is TGCGCCAGCAGCTCGGGACAGGGAGATTACAATGAGCAGTTCTTC. This translates into CASSSGQGDYNEQFF.

The chain employs TRBV20-1 and TRBJ2-7; 8 nucleotides agree with TRBD1. V dropped 0 bases and J dropped 5; count of bases not matched to a gene: 9. The germline V gene has CDR1 DFQATT and CDR2 SNEGSKA (reference sequence). There are 15 residues in the CDR3. Here the CDR3 reads CSARDRRQGSDEQYF. DNA for the CDR3: TGCAGTGCTAGAGACAGGAGACAGGGGTCCGACGAGCAGTACTTC.

This rearrangement joins TRBV7-6 to TRBJ2-5; TRBD2 matches at 7 bases. V lost 2 bases and J lost 5; bases outside the gene matches: 8. The germline gives CDR1 SGHVS, CDR2 FNYEAQ. The CDR3 length is 15 residues. In DNA, the CDR3 is TGTGCCAGCAGCTTATTAGCCGGGAGGTGGGAGACCCAGTACTTC. This translates into CASSLLAGRWETQYF.

In its sample, this clonotype was seen once. This chain connects TRBV24-1 to TRBJ2-7; D gene unclear. Germline assignment: CDR1 KGHDR and CDR2 SFDVKD. The V end was cut by 3 bases, the J end by 5 bases, with 4 bases between. The length of the CDR3 is 11 residues. The CDR3 is CATSDGHEQYF. CDR3 in DNA: TGTGCCACCAGTGATGGCCACGAGCAGTACTTC.

The chain recombines TRBV7-2 with TRBJ1-3; no firm D call. The CDR3 has 11 amino acids. V shed 10 bases and J shed 11 bases, with 15 bases lying between them. Germline V gives CDR1 SGHTA, CDR2 FQGNSA. The CDR3 nucleotides read TGTGCCACCCGGACCGTTACACCCATATATTTT. It encodes CATRTVTPIYF.

The V gene is TRBV9, the J gene TRBJ2-3, with D unclear. V was pared by 0 bases and J by 0 bases, with 11 bases between. This CDR3 is built from 16 residues. Germline V gene lookup returns CDR1 SGDLS and CDR2 YYNGEE. This CDR3 reads CASSVVGRPSTDTQYF. In nucleotides, the CDR3 is TGTGCCAGCAGCGTAGTCGGACGGCCTAGCACAGATACGCAGTATTTT.

This clonotype was observed a handful of times. V and J are TRBV2 and TRBJ2-7; 10 nucleotides match TRBD1. The germline gives CDR1 SNHLY, CDR2 FYNNEI. This CDR3 region has 16 residues. After removal of 5 bases from V and 6 bases from J, the junction contained 13 bases not matched to a gene. CDR3 sequence: CASSPPGGQGRREQYF. The CDR3 nucleotides are TGTGCCAGCAGTCCTCCGGGGGGACAGGGGCGCCGCGAGCAGTACTTC.

The chain has TRBV19 and TRBJ1-5; no clear D. The CDR3 runs to 14 residues. From germline, CDR1 is LNHDA and CDR2 SQIVND (reference sequence). V was trimmed by 6 bases and J by 0 bases, leaving 9 bases between them. CDR3 DNA: TGTGCCAGTAGCGCCAAAAATAGCAATCAGCCCCAGCATTTT. Translating it yields CASSAKNSNQPQHF.

The chain combines TRBV6-4 with TRBJ2-7; 8 nucleotides align to TRBD1. The germline CDR1 and CDR2 sequences are MRHNA and SNTAGT. Losses at the gene ends were 0 bases for V and 4 bases for J; bases not matched to a gene: 8. This CDR3 contains 16 residues. As DNA, the CDR3 is TGTGCCAGCAGTGACTCCCCCCAAGGACAGGGATACGAGCAGTACTTC. Translated: CASSDSPQGQGYEQYF.

The V call is TRBV30, the J call TRBJ1-2, with D unresolved. Germline V gene lookup returns CDR1 GTSNPN and CDR2 SVGIG (reference sequence). V lost 4 bases and J lost 3, with 9 bases in between. The CDR3 runs 12 residues. Written as DNA, the CDR3 is TGTGCCTGGACTAACATCCACTATGGCTACACCTTC. This encodes CAWTNIHYGYTF.